This T cell receptor (beta chain) was identified in a study of blood T cell repertoires in COVID-19. Study context: Researchers got acute and convalescent COVID-19 samples from the United States, Italy and Spain. PBMCs, B-cell-depleted T cells, or T cells were the source of the cDNA or gDNA that made up the material.

V dropped 1 base and J dropped 4 bases, with 12 bases sitting between them. Germline-derived CDR1 and CDR2 are LNHDA and SQIVND (reference sequence). This CDR3 region has 15 residues. This clone was picked up one time. In terms of age and location, participants ranged from about 18 to 89 years and lived in about two dozen US areas. Cohort assignment relied on participant-reported clinical history. Clones were sequenced by immunoSEQ multiplex PCR, and TCRdb holds only the in-frame ones, with some missing. The sample has 300,000 or so clones; 80% to 90% are singletons. The TCR originated in a woman between 40 and 50 years old with acute COVID-19. What was sequenced was PBMCs or T cells enriched from blood (not recorded which). J is TRBJ2-3 and V is TRBV19; D might be TRBD1 (5 bases). The CDR3 spells CASSIGAGLADTQYF. The CDR3 bases are TGTGCCAGTAGTATAGGGGCAGGGTTAGCAGATACGCAGTATTTT. Supplemented by reference TRBV19 and TRBJ2-3, the full variable domain reads DGGITQSPKYLFRKEGQNVTLSCEQNLNHDAMYWYRQDPGQGLRLIYYSQIVNDFQKGDIAEGYSVSREKKESFPLTVTSAQKNPTAFYLCASSIGAGLADTQYFGPGTRLTVL.